This T cell receptor beta chain was captured by sequencing in a study of blood T cell repertoires in COVID-19. Overall study context: Researchers got acute and convalescent COVID-19 samples from the United States, Italy and Spain.

The table came from immunoSEQ multiplex PCR; TCRdb's copy has only in-frame clones and leaves some out. The sample carries 200,000 to 300,000 clones, about 85% recorded once. CDR1 is SEHNR and CDR2 is FQNEAQ in the germline V gene (reference sequence). The CDR3 runs 16 residues. V gave up 4 bases and J gave up 4 bases, with 18 bases separating them. J is TRBJ2-3 and V is TRBV7-9; tentative D call: TRBD1 (6 bases). Sequenced sample: peripheral blood. This TCR derives from a man in his 60s with acute or convalescent COVID-19. The CDR3 loop is CASSWGSGVWSDTQYF. The DNA for the CDR3 is TGTGCCAGCAGCTGGGGGTCAGGGGTGTGGTCAGATACGCAGTATTTT.